Below, 17 T cell receptor beta chains from the same sample are listed, as sequenced in a study of blood T cell repertoires in COVID-19. Generated by immunoSEQ multiplex PCR, the TCRdb table keeps only in-frame clones and is missing some. The sample consists of a few hundred thousand clones, around 89% of them appearing once. Sequencing input: peripheral blood. The receptors were sampled from a young man with acute or convalescent COVID-19.

This chain connects TRBV6-2 or TRBV6-3 to TRBJ2-2; 8 bases match TRBD1. The trim removed 4 bases at V and 4 bases at J, leaving 11 bases unmatched. This CDR3 contains 17 residues. Germline CDR1 is MNHEY and CDR2 is SVGEGT. CDR3 amino acids: CASSSPRTGSATGELFF. The CDR3 DNA reads as TGTGCCAGCAGTTCCCCTCGGACAGGGTCGGCCACCGGGGAGCTGTTTTTT.

The chain is built from TRBV7-8 and TRBJ2-1, with a tentative D call TRBD1 (5 bases). Per the germline V gene, CDR1 is SGHVS and CDR2 is FQNEAQ. The CDR3 consists of 16 residues. V was shortened by 5 bases and J by 1 base, with 15 bases between the two germline ends. The CDR3 DNA is TGTGCCAGCAGCGCAACAGGAGTCACTTCCTACAATGAGCAGTTCTTC. Residues: CASSATGVTSYNEQFF.

J is TRBJ1-1 and V is TRBV6-5; D not resolved. Trimming cost V 0 bases and J 0 bases, with 8 bases left between them. Germline-derived CDR1 and CDR2 are MNHEY and SVGAGI. The CDR3 spans 15 residues. CDR3 bases: TGTGCCAGCAGTTACTCCTATTTAGTGAACACTGAAGCTTTCTTT. Amino acids: CASSYSYLVNTEAFF.

The chain combines TRBV10-3 with TRBJ2-7, with TRBD1 identical over 11 bases. The CDR3 consists of 13 residues. V lost 8 bases, J lost 5 bases, and 5 bases stayed unmatched. Germline loops: CDR1 ENHRY, CDR2 SYGVKD. The chain's CDR3 is CAIAGQGENEQYF. The DNA of the CDR3 is TGTGCCATCGCGGGACAGGGGGAAAACGAGCAGTACTTC.

The chain has TRBV10-3 and TRBJ2-7; tentative D call: TRBD1 (6 bases). V was cut by 4 bases and J by 3 bases, with 10 bases left in between. CDR1 ENHRY and CDR2 SYGVKD come from the germline V gene. This CDR3 has 13 amino acids. The CDR3 DNA is TGTGCCATCAGTGTTGAACAGGGCTACGAGCAGTACTTC. Encoded protein: CAISVEQGYEQYF.

The rearrangement uses TRBV6-5 and TRBJ1-1, with 8 nucleotides matching TRBD1. Trimming removed 8 bases from V and 5 bases from J; junction bases left unmatched: 7. CDR1 and CDR2 (germline): MNHEY, SVGAGI. This CDR3 comprises 13 residues. Here the CDR3 reads CASARTGWTEAFF. In DNA, the CDR3 is TGTGCCAGCGCTCGGACAGGGTGGACTGAAGCTTTCTTT.

This clone was observed once. The chain uses TRBV6-6 and TRBJ1-1, with a possible D match to TRBD1 (5 bases). Trimming left V 8 bases short and J 7 bases short, with 17 bases between. This CDR3 contains 13 residues. The germline V gene encodes CDR1 MNHNY and CDR2 SVGAGI (reference sequence). The CDR3 loop reads CASSYGGDGEAFF. CDR3 nucleotide sequence: TGTGCCAGCTCCTACGGGGGAGATGGTGAAGCTTTCTTT.

The rearrangement uses TRBV7-8 and TRBJ1-5; a weak D match, TRBD1 (5 bases). Trimming removed 1 base at V and 11 bases at J, with 12 bases between. Per germline, CDR1 SGHVS and CDR2 FQNEAQ. The length of the CDR3 is 13 residues. The chain's CDR3 is CASSLGYRGSQHF. CDR3 DNA: TGTGCCAGCAGCTTAGGCTATCGGGGGTCCCAGCATTTT.

The chain couples TRBV19 to TRBJ2-7; D uncertain. V lost 5 bases and J lost 1, with 9 bases in between. The germline V gene encodes CDR1 LNHDA and CDR2 SQIVND (reference sequence). This CDR3 region has 13 residues. The CDR3: CASSRSESYEQYF. The CDR3 bases are TGTGCCAGTAGTCGTTCAGAATCCTACGAGCAGTACTTC.

The J gene is TRBJ1-1, the V gene TRBV7-3, with a weak D call TRBD1 (6 bases). CDR1 and CDR2 (germline): SGHTA, FQGTGA. This CDR3 is built from 17 residues. Trimming stripped 0 bases from V and 0 bases from J, with 14 bases between. The CDR3 here is CASSLTSTTGMNTEAFF. CDR3 sequence (DNA): TGTGCCAGCAGCTTAACGTCGACGACAGGAATGAACACTGAAGCTTTCTTT.

This chain connects TRBV12-3 or TRBV12-4 to TRBJ1-2; D call uncertain. CDR3 size: 12 residues. The germline V and J ends were trimmed by 1 base and 6 bases, with 6 bases remaining between them. This chain's CDR3 is CASSLGRDGYTF. For the CDR3, the DNA is TGTGCCAGCAGTTTAGGGAGGGATGGCTACACCTTC.

The V call is TRBV5-1, the J call TRBJ2-2; tentative D call: TRBD2 (6 bases). This CDR3 contains 16 residues. V was pared by 1 base and J by 6 bases, with 16 bases between. Germline values: CDR1 SGHRS, CDR2 YFSETQ. DNA for the CDR3: TGCGCCAGCAGCTTGAGTACAGGAGGGCTCGCCGGGGAGCTGTTTTTT. Protein product: CASSLSTGGLAGELFF.

This chain uses TRBV28 with TRBJ1-1; 10 bases are shared with TRBD1. The CDR3 runs 14 residues. J lost 6 bases, V lost 3 bases, and 4 bases had no gene match. In germline, CDR1 is MDHEN, CDR2 SYDVKM. The CDR3 DNA follows: TGTGCCAGCAGTTTGGGGACAGGGGTCGCTGAAGCTTTCTTT. Encoded protein: CASSLGTGVAEAFF.

The chain employs TRBV27 and TRBJ1-4, with a possible D match to TRBD1 (6 bases). Germline assignment: CDR1 MNHEY and CDR2 SMNVEV (reference sequence). V was cut by 6 bases and J by 1 base, with 15 bases left in between. CDR3 length: 16 amino acids. CDR3 sequence: CASRKTGRLTNEKLFF. CDR3 in DNA: TGTGCCAGCAGGAAAACAGGGCGATTAACTAATGAAAAACTGTTTTTT.

The rearrangement uses TRBV6-5 and TRBJ1-5; D perhaps matches TRBD1 (5 bases). V was shortened by 10 bases and J by 4 bases, with 14 bases between the two germline ends. Germline lookup yields CDR1 MNHEY and CDR2 SVGAGI. This CDR3 is built from 13 residues. CDR3 amino acids: CATKGRENQPQHF. The CDR3 DNA sequence: TGTGCCACCAAGGGGAGGGAGAATCAGCCCCAGCATTTT.

CDR3 in DNA: TGTGCCACCAGCCTCAAACGGACAGTTAACTATGGCTACACCTTC. It is translated as CATSLKRTVNYGYTF. The rearrangement joins TRBV28 to TRBJ1-2; a possible D gene is TRBD1 (6 bases). The CDR3 contains 15 residues. CDR1 is MDHEN and CDR2 is SYDVKM in the germline V gene. Trimming stripped 10 bases from V and 1 base from J, with 19 bases between.

This sequence joins TRBV19 and TRBJ2-7, with 7 positions matching TRBD2. Losses at the gene ends were 10 bases for V and 4 bases for J; bases not matched to a gene: 13. CDR1 and CDR2 from the germline V gene are LNHDA and SQIVND (reference sequence). The CDR3 totals 14 residues. The CDR3 nucleotides read TGTGCCACCCCCCCCGGCGGGAGTACTTACGAGCAGTACTTC. Translation: CATPPGGSTYEQYF.